This T cell receptor (beta chain) was captured in a study of T-cell memory formation after mild COVID-19 (dated by TCRdb to the early 2020s). Describing the broader study: Most TCR sequence clusters were specific to one of the two donors. Longitudinal TCRalpha and TCRbeta repertoire sequencing tracked T-cell clones expanding and contracting after mild COVID-19 in a couple of donors. The cohort comprised two young, previously healthy adult volunteers, one female and one male.

Ficoll-Paque density gradient centrifugation was the method used to isolate PBMCs. Sequencer: Illumina NovaSeq 6000. cDNA libraries for TCRalpha and TCRbeta were prepared by 5'RACE using constant-segment primers, with sample barcodes and unique molecular identifiers added. RNA was extracted from every sample with Trizol reagent. The libraries were amplified in two PCR steps, and the second step added a second sample barcode and Illumina TruSeq adapters. The libraries were sequenced on an Illumina NovaSeq using 2 x 150 bp paired-end reads. Per the authors' processing: The reads were demultiplexed and collapsed into UMI-guided consensus sequences using migec v1.2.7. Using mixcr v2.1.11, UMI consensuses were aligned to TRA and TRB V and J templates and then assembled into clonotypes. Clonotypes were classified as expanded or contracted when called significant by both edgeR and NoisET, with noise models trained on biological replicates. For edgeR calls, the thresholds were a false discovery rate-adjusted p below 0.01 and a log2 fold-change of 1. PCA with hierarchical clustering of max-normalized trajectories of the 1000 most abundant clonotypes was used as exploratory dynamics analysis. Each responding clone was given a CD4 or CD8 phenotype based on the CD4+ and CD8+ repertoires, which had been sequenced separately. TCRdb trimmed the raw reads at Q25, called clones with MiXCR and kept productive beta chains. Each entry merges the rows of one CDR3 protein and shows their most common DNA and genes. TCRdb, rather than the study authors, made the V and J calls. For this sample the table gives about 190,000 distinct CDR3 sequences, of which over 9.5% were detected only once. Jointly, the top ten make up approximately 2.8% of the sample.

Taken from cysteine to phenylalanine, the CDR3 has 14 residues. Just the 42-base CDR3 DNA is kept, in frame starting at base 1. Trimming at the junction amounts to 1 base on V and 0 bases on J, and the germline ends lie 4 bases apart. The germline V gene (reference sequence) supplies CDR1 DFQATT and CDR2 SNEGSKA. In this sample, this clonotype turned up once. Its antigen is not yet known. No base-level quality is on record; no much larger clone is a single base apart. One read amounts to weak evidence. Broader findings and caveats from the paper: The study included only a couple of mild cases, and larger cohorts that include severe cases with pre-infection samples were judged to be necessary. Clones that contracted from day 15 to 85 showed balanced CD4/CD8 phenotypes, whereas a second wave of clones that expanded from day 15 to 37 leaned towards CD4+. Contracting CD4+ clones turned up mainly in the CM and EM memory subsets, whereas EMRA was where CD8+ clones were enriched. The detection of some responding clones in pre-infection memory suggests that pre-existing cross-reactive memory T cells joined the SARS-CoV-2 response. The second-wave clones that peaked on day 37 were not confirmed to be SARS-CoV-2 specific.

This clonotype originated in a young man who had mild COVID-19 (a few samples of this study predate the infection). The sample titles of this study are shuffled in the database, so cell type and time point are left out; the donor was told from shared clones. Recombination connected TRBV20-1 to TRBJ2-6, with an unclear D gene assignment. Sequencing was performed on PBMCs or a T cell subset sorted from them (not recorded which). The CDR3 sequence is CSARGASGANVLTF. Here is the DNA: TGCAGTGCTAGAGGGGCCTCTGGGGCCAACGTCCTGACTTTC.